The present T cell receptor beta chain was sequenced within a study of blood T cells in healthy people across ages. Individuals who donated were healthy Caucasians from Russia aged 6 to 90. Each donor's blood draw was 8.5 to 10 milliliters of peripheral blood. V trimming: 6 bases; J trimming: 3 bases; junction bases outside the gene matches: 7. The CDR3 contains 15 residues. Germline CDR1 MNHEY, CDR2 SVGEGT. The authors ran a second PCR of about 7 to 12 cycles using a sample-barcoded 5' primer and a J-beta primer mix. Each CDR3 protein gets one entry after TCRdb re-called the 5' RACE reads with MiXCR. The sample lists 1.8 million or so distinct CDR3 sequences; roughly two fifths were seen once. Study-wide results and caveats: What prevented conclusive comparison of naive and antigen-experienced cells was that PBMCs were unsorted. Both naive CD4+ cell counts and diversity were greater in long-lived donors than in aged donors.

This clonotype was detected only a few times. Its antigen is currently unknown. The V call is TRBV6-2 or TRBV6-3, the J call TRBJ2-5; 10 bases are a match to TRBD1. Sequences were obtained from blood. The sequence was obtained from a human donor in good health. The CDR3 reads CASRPSGTGEETQYF. CDR3 DNA: TGTGCCAGCAGACCATCCGGGACAGGGGAAGAGACCCAGTACTTC.